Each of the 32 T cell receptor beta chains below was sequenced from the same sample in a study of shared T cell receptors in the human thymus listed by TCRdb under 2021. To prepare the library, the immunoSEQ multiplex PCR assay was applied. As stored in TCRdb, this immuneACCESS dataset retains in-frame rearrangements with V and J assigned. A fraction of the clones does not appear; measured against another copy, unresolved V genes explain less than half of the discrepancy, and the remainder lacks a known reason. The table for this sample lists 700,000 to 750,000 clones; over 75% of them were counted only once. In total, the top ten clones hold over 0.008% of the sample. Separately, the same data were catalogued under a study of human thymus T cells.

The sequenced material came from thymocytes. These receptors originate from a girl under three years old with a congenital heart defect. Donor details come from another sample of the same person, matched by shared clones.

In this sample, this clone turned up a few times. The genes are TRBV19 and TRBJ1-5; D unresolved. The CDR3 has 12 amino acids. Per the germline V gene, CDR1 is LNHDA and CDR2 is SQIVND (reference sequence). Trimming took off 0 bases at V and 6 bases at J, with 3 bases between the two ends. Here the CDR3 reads CASSIESQPQHF. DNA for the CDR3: TGTGCCAGTAGTATAGAGAGTCAGCCCCAGCATTTT.

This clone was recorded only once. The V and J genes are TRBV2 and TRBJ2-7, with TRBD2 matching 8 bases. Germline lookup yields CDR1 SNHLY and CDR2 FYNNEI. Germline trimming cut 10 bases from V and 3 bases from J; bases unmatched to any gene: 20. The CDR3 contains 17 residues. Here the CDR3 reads CANEFYPRGGADYEQYF. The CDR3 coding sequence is TGTGCCAACGAGTTTTACCCTCGGGGGGGGGCTGACTACGAGCAGTACTTC.

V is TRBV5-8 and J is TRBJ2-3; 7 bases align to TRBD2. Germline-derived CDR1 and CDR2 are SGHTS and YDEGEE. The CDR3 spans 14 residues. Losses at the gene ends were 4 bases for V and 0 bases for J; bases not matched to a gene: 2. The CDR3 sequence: CASSPGGSTDTQYF. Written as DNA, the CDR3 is TGTGCCAGCAGCCCGGGGGGTAGCACAGATACGCAGTATTTT. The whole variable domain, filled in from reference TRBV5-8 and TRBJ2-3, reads EAGVTQSPTHLIKTRGQQATLRCSPISGHTSVYWYQQALGLGLQFLLWYDEGEERNRGNFPPRFSGRQFPNYSSELNVNALELEDSALYLCASSPGGSTDTQYFGPGTRLTVL.

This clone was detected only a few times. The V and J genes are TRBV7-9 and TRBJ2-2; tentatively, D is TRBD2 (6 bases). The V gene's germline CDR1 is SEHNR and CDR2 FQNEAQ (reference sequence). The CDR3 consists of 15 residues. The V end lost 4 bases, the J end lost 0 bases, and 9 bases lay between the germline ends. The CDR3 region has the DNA TGTGCCAGCAGCTACGGGGAGGCGAACACCGGGGAGCTGTTTTTT. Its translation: CASSYGEANTGELFF.

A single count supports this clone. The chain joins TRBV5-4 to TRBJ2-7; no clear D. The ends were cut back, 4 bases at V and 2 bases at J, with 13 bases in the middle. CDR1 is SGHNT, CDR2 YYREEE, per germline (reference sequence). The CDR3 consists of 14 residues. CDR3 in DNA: TGTGCCAGCAGCGAGAGTACCGCCACCTACGAGCAGTACTTC. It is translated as CASSESTATYEQYF.

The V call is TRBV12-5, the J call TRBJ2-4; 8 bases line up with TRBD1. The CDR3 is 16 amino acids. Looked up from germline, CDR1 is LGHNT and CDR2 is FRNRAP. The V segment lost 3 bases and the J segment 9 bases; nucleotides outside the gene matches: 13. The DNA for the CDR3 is TGTGCTAGTGGTTTAATGACCGTGACAGGGGAAGGCATTCAGTACTTC. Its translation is CASGLMTVTGEGIQYF.

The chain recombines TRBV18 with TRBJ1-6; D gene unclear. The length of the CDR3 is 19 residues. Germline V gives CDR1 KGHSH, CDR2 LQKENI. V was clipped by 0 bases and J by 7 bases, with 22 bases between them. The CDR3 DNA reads TGTGCCAGCTCACCACCGGCTTCCCGACCCGGCGGATGGAATTCACCCCTCCACTTT. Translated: CASSPPASRPGGWNSPLHF. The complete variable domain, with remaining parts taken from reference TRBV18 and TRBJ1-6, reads NAGVMQNPRHLVRRRGQEARLRCSPMKGHSHVYWYRQLPEEGLKFMVYLQKENIIDESGMPKERFSAEFPKEGPSILRIQQVVRGDSAAYFCASSPPASRPGGWNSPLHFGNGTRLTVT.

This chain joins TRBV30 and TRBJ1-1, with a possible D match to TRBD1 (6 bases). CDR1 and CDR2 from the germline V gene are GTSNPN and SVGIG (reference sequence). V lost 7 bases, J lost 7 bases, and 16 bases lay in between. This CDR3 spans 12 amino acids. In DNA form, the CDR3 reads TGTGCCTCTTGGACAGAAATCTTTGAAGCTTTCTTT. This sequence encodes CASWTEIFEAFF.

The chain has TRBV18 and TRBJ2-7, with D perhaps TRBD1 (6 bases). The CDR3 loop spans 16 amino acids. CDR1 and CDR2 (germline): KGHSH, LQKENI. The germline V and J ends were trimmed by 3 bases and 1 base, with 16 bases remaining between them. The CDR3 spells CASSPRTPGQSYEQYF. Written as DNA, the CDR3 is TGTGCCAGCTCACCCCGGACCCCGGGACAATCCTACGAGCAGTACTTC.

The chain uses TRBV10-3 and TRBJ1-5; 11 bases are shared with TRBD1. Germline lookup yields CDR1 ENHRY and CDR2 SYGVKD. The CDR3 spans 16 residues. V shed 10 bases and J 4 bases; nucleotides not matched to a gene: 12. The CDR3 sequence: CASRRGQGGKNQPQHF. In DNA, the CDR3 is TGTGCCAGCAGAAGGGGACAGGGGGGTAAGAATCAGCCCCAGCATTTT.

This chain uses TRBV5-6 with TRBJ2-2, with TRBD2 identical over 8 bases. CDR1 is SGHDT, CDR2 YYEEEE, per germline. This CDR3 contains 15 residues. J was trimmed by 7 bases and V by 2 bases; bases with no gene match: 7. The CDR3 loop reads CASSFRGGTGGELFF. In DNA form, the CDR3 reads TGTGCCAGCAGCTTTCGGGGGGGAACGGGCGGGGAGCTGTTTTTT.

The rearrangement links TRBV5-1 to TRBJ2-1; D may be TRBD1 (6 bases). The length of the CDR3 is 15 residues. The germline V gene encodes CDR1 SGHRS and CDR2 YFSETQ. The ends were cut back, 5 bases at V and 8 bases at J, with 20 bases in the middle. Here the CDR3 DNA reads TGCGCCAGCAGAAAATATGCGAAACAGGGCTATGAGCAGTTCTTC. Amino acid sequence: CASRKYAKQGYEQFF. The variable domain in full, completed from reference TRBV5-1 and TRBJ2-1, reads KAGVTQTPRYLIKTRGQQVTLSCSPISGHRSVSWYQQTPGQGLQFLFEYFSETQRNKGNFPGRFSGRQFSNSRSEMNVSTLELGDSALYLCASRKYAKQGYEQFFGPGTRLTVL.

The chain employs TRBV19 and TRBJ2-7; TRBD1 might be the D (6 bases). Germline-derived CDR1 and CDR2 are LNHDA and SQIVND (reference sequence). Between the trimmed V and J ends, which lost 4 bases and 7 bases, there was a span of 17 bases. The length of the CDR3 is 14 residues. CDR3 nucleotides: TGTGCCAGTAGTAGAGACCCAGGGGATTGGGAGCAGTACTTC. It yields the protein CASSRDPGDWEQYF.

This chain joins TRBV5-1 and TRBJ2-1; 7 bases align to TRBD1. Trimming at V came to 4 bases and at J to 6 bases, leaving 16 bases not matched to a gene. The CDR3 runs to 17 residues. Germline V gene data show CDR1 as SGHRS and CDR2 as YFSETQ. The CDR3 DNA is TGCGCCAGCAGCCCCCCCTGGGACAGCCTTTGGGGCAATGAGCAGTTCTTC. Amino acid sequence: CASSPPWDSLWGNEQFF.

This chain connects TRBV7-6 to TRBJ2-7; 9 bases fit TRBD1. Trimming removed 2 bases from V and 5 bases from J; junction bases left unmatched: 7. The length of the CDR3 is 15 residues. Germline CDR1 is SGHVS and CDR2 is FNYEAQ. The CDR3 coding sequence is TGTGCCAGCAGCTTACCGGGACAGGGTAGAAACGAGCAGTACTTC. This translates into CASSLPGQGRNEQYF. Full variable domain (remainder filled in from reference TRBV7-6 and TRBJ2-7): GAGVSQSPRYKVTKRGQDVALRCDPISGHVSLYWYRQALGQGPEFLTYFNYEAQQDKSGLPNDRFSAERPEGSISTLTIQRTEQRDSAMYRCASSLPGQGRNEQYFGPGTRLTVT.

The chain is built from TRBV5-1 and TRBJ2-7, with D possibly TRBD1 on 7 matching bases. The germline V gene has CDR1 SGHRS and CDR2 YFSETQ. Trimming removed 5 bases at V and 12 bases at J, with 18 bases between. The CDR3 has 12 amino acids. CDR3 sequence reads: CASRRQGGEAYF. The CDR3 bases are TGCGCCAGCAGAAGACAGGGAGGAGAGGCGTACTTC.

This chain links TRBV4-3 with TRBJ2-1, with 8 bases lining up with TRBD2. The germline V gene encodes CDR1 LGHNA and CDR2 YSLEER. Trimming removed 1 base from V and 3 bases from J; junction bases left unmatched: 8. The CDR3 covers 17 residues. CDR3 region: CASSQGRTSTFYNEQFF. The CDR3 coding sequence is TGCGCCAGCAGCCAAGGGAGGACTAGCACATTCTACAATGAGCAGTTCTTC.

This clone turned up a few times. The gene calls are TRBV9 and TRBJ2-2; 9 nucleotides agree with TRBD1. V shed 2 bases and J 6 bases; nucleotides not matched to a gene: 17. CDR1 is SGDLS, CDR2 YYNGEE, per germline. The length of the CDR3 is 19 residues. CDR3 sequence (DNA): TGTGCCAGCAGCGTGAGGGGACAGGGTAAATCATTAAGGGCCGGGGAGCTGTTTTTT. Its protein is CASSVRGQGKSLRAGELFF.

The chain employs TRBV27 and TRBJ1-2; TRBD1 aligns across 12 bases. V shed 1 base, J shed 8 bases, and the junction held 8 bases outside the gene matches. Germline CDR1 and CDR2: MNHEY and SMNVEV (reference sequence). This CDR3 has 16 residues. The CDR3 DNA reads TGTGCCAGCAGTTTATTTGTGGGACAGGGGGCAGGGGGCTACACCTTC. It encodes CASSLFVGQGAGGYTF.

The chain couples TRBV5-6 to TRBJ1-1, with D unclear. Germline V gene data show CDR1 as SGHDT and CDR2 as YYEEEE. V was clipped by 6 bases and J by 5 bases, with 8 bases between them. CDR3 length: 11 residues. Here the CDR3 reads CASNGGTEAFF. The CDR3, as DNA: TGTGCCAGCAATGGAGGGACTGAAGCTTTCTTT. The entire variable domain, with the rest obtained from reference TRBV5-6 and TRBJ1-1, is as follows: DAGVTQSPTHLIKTRGQQVTLRCSPKSGHDTVSWYQQALGQGPQFIFQYYEEEERQRGNFPDRFSGHQFPNYSSELNVNALLLGDSALYLCASNGGTEAFFGQGTRLTVV.

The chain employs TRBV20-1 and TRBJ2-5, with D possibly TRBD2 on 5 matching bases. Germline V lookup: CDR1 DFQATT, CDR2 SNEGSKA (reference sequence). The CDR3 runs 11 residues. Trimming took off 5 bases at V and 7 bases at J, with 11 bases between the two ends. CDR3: CSAQLGGTQYF. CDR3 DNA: TGCAGTGCTCAACTAGGTGGGACCCAGTACTTC.

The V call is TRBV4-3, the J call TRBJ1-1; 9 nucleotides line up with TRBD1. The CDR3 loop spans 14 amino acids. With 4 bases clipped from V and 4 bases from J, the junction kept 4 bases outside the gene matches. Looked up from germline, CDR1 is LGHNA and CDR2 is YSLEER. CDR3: CASSRRQGGTEAFF. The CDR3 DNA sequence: TGCGCCAGCAGCCGCAGACAGGGGGGCACTGAAGCTTTCTTT.

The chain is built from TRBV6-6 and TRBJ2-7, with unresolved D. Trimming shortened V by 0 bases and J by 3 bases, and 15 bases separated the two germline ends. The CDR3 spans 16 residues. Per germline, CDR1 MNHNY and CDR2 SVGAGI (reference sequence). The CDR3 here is CASSYSFPRRGYEQYF. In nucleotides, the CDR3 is TGTGCCAGCAGTTACTCATTTCCGCGGAGAGGCTACGAGCAGTACTTC.

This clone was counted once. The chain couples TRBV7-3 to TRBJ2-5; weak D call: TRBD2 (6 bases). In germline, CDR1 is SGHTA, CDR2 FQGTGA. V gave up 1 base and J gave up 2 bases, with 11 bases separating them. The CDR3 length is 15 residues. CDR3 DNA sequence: TGTGCCAGCAGCTTAATAGGAGGGGCACAAGAGACCCAGTACTTC. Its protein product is CASSLIGGAQETQYF.

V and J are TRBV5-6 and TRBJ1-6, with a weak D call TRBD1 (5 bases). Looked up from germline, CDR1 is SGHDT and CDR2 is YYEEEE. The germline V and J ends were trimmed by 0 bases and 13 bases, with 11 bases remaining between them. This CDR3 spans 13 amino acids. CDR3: CASSLGRAVPLHF. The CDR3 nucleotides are TGTGCCAGCAGCTTGGGCAGGGCGGTCCCCCTCCACTTT.

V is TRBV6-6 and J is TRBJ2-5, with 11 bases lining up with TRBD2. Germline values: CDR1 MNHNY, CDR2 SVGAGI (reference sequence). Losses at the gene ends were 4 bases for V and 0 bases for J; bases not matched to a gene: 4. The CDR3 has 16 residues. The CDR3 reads CASSSPTSGDQETQYF. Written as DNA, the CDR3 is TGTGCCAGCAGTTCCCCGACTAGCGGGGACCAAGAGACCCAGTACTTC.

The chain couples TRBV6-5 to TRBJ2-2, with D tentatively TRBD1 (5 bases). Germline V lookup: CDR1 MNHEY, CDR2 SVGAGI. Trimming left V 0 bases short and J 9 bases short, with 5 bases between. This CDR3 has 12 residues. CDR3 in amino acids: CASSYSDRELFF. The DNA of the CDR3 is TGTGCCAGCAGTTACTCGGACAGGGAGCTGTTTTTT.

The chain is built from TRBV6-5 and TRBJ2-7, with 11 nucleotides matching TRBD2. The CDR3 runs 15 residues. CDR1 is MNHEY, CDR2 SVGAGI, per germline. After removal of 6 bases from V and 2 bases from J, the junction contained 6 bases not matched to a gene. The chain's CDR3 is CASRHLLAGAYEQYF. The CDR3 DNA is TGTGCCAGCAGACACCTACTAGCGGGGGCCTACGAGCAGTACTTC.

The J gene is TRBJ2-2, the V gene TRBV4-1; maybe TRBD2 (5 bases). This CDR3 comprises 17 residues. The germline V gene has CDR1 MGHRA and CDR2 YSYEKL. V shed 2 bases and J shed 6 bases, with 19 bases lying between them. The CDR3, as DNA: TGCGCCAGCAGCCAACCGTTTTCTAGCCTTTCCGCCGGGGAGCTGTTTTTT. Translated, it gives CASSQPFSSLSAGELFF.

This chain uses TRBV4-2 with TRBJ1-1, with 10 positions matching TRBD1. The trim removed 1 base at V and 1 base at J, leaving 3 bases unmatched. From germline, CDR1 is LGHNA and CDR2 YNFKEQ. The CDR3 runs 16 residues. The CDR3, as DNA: TGTGCCAGCAGCCAAGTTAGGACAGGGGGGAACACTGAAGCTTTCTTT. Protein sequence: CASSQVRTGGNTEAFF.

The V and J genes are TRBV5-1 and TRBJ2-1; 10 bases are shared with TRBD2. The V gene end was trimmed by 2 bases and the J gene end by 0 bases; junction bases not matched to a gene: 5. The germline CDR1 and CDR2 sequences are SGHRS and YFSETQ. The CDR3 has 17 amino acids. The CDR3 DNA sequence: TGCGCCAGCAGCTTTACCCGACTAGCGGGCTCCTACAATGAGCAGTTCTTC. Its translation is CASSFTRLAGSYNEQFF.

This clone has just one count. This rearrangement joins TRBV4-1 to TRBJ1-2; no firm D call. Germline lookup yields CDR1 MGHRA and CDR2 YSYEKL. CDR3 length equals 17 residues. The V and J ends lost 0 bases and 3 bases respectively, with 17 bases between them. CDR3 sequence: CASSQEAKRKVDYGYTF. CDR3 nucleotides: TGCGCCAGCAGCCAAGAGGCGAAGAGGAAGGTGGACTATGGCTACACCTTC.